This T cell receptor (beta chain) is from a study of PD-L1 blockade in urothelial cancer. CDR3 size: 15 residues. Germline values: CDR1 MRHNA, CDR2 SNTAGT. With 5 bases clipped from V and 1 base from J, the junction kept 2 bases outside the gene matches. Here immunoSEQ multiplex PCR was the method, and the copy in TCRdb shows in-frame clones only, minus some. The table shows around 45,000 clones, with approximately 90% occurring only once. The specimen comprised PBMCs, sampled around atezolizumab (anti-PD-L1) treatment. The receptor comes from a woman aged 55-69 years with urothelial cancer. The chain combines TRBV6-4 with TRBJ2-1, with TRBD2 identical over 10 bases. The chain's CDR3 is CASSLSGGSYNEQFF. CDR3 coding DNA: TGTGCCAGCAGTCTTAGCGGGGGGTCCTACAATGAGCAGTTCTTC.